This is a list of T cell receptor beta chains from one sample in a study of blood T cell repertoires in COVID-19. The repertoire was sequenced with immunoSEQ multiplex PCR; TCRdb's copy has only in-frame clones and lacks some. The sample has approximately 170,000 clones, approximately 83% seen once. The sequencing input was peripheral blood. The source of these receptors is a woman of 80 years or more with acute or convalescent COVID-19. Each CDR3 is given with its conserved first and last residue. D genes are given only for firm matches. Where a row states a size, it is once, few, many or the class of an expanded clone; other rows omit it.

V gene	D gene	J gene	clone size	CDR3 protein	CDR3 DNA
TRBV30	NA	TRBJ1-6	NA	CAWSVGDTYNSPLHF	TGTGCCTGGAGTGTAGGGGACACTTATAATTCACCCCTCCACTTT
TRBV7-2	TRBD1	TRBJ1-2	NA	CASSLTGDYGYTF	TGTGCCAGCAGCCTTACAGGGGACTATGGCTACACCTTC
TRBV19	TRBD1	TRBJ2-2	once	CASSIGTGANTGELFF	TGTGCCAGTAGTATAGGTACAGGGGCGAACACCGGGGAGCTGTTTTTT
TRBV6-5	NA	TRBJ1-1	NA	CASSYATGTPIGEAFF	TGTGCCAGCAGTTACGCTACCGGGACACCTATTGGGGAAGCTTTCTTT
TRBV5-4	TRBD1	TRBJ1-4	NA	CASSIGQGRSNEKLFF	TGTGCCAGCAGCATAGGACAGGGGCGGTCTAATGAAAAACTGTTTTTT
TRBV11-3	NA	TRBJ2-7	NA	CASSLWESGEQYF	TGTGCCAGCAGCTTATGGGAGTCGGGGGAGCAGTACTTC
TRBV29-1	TRBD1	TRBJ2-1	NA	CSVGTGNNEQFF	TGCAGCGTTGGGACAGGGAATAATGAGCAGTTCTTC
TRBV5-5	NA	TRBJ1-5	NA	CASSLVGSNQPQHF	TGTGCCAGCAGCTTGGTGGGCAGCAATCAGCCCCAGCATTTT
TRBV9	NA	TRBJ1-3	NA	CASSVSTASSGNTIYF	TGTGCCAGCAGCGTATCTACAGCTTCCTCTGGAAACACCATATATTTT
TRBV5-1	TRBD1	TRBJ2-3	NA	CASSFTGADTQYF	TGCGCCAGCAGCTTCACAGGGGCAGATACGCAGTATTTT
TRBV6-4	TRBD2	TRBJ2-1	NA	CASSPGLAGVSEQFF	TGTGCCAGCAGTCCGGGACTAGCGGGAGTGTCTGAGCAGTTCTTC
TRBV7-9	NA	TRBJ2-7	NA	CASSPSEVLAEQYF	TGTGCCAGCAGCCCCTCGGAGGTTCTGGCCGAGCAGTACTTC
TRBV24-1	NA	TRBJ2-5	NA	CATSEAGMTQYF	TGTGCCACCAGTGAAGCAGGGATGACCCAGTACTTC
TRBV14	TRBD2	TRBJ2-7	NA	CASSQKRGEEQYF	TGTGCCAGCAGCCAAAAGCGGGGGGAGGAGCAGTACTTC
TRBV7-9	TRBD1	TRBJ1-1	NA	CASSRPGTGFEAFF	TGTGCCAGCAGCCGTCCCGGGACAGGGTTCGAAGCTTTCTTT
TRBV4-3	NA	TRBJ1-4	NA	CASSPQGRGEKLFF	TGCGCCAGCAGCCCCCAGGGGAGGGGTGAAAAACTGTTTTTT
TRBV3-1/TRBV3-2	TRBD1	TRBJ2-2	NA	CASSRGRTGGFANTGELFF	TGTGCCAGCAGTCGAGGGCGCACAGGGGGCTTTGCGAACACCGGGGAGCTGTTTTTT
TRBV21-1	NA	TRBJ1-2	NA	CASSKDVRKNGYTF	TGTGCCAGCAGCAAAGATGTCAGGAAGAATGGCTACACCTTC
TRBV2	TRBD1	TRBJ1-4	once	CASRLRQGLAKLFF	TGTGCCAGCAGACTTCGACAGGGATTGGCAAAACTGTTTTTT
TRBV9	NA	TRBJ2-1	NA	CASSVAEVHEQFF	TGTGCCAGCAGCGTAGCCGAGGTCCATGAGCAGTTCTTC
TRBV20-1	NA	TRBJ2-1	NA	CSAIRLNEQFF	TGCAGTGCCATACGACTGAATGAGCAGTTCTTC
TRBV19	TRBD1	TRBJ2-1	NA	CASSPLPGQFANEQFF	TGTGCCAGTAGTCCTCTCCCGGGACAGTTTGCCAATGAGCAGTTCTTC
TRBV19	TRBD2	TRBJ2-1	NA	CASSIEGGNEQFF	TGTGCCAGTAGTATAGAGGGGGGGAATGAGCAGTTCTTC
TRBV4-1	NA	TRBJ1-2	NA	CASSQAIGLDYGYTF	TGCGCCAGCAGCCAGGCCATAGGACTGGACTATGGCTACACCTTC
TRBV18	NA	TRBJ2-5	NA	CASSLQGAETQYF	TGTGCCAGCTCACTACAGGGTGCAGAGACCCAGTACTTC
TRBV3-1/TRBV3-2	NA	TRBJ2-1	NA	CASSRFETGYNEQFF	TGTGCCAGCAGCCGATTTGAAACAGGGTATAATGAGCAGTTCTTC
TRBV2	TRBD2	TRBJ2-7	NA	CASSEGIAGAELMLQYF	TGTGCCAGCAGTGAAGGAATAGCGGGAGCTGAACTAATGTTGCAGTACTTC
TRBV7-2	NA	TRBJ2-5	NA	CASSSLTGSQETQYF	TGTGCCAGCAGCTCGCTCACAGGGAGCCAGGAGACCCAGTACTTC
TRBV6-5	NA	TRBJ1-6	NA	CASSYPPGLYNSPLHF	TGTGCCAGCAGTTACCCACCGGGACTGTATAATTCACCCCTCCACTTT
TRBV21-1	NA	TRBJ1-5	NA	CASSQGAGQDQPQHF	TGTGCCAGCAGCCAGGGGGCGGGACAGGATCAGCCCCAGCATTTT
TRBV5-8	NA	TRBJ2-1	NA	CASSLGATAAAPEQFF	TGTGCCAGCAGCTTGGGAGCCACAGCGGCGGCCCCCGAGCAGTTCTTC
TRBV18	TRBD1	TRBJ1-6	NA	CASSPSGQGYSPLHF	TGTGCCAGCTCACCCTCCGGACAGGGGTATTCACCCCTCCACTTT
TRBV28	NA	TRBJ2-7	NA	CASSLWTEGGEQYF	TGTGCCAGCAGTTTGTGGACAGAGGGGGGGGAGCAGTACTTC
TRBV6-5	TRBD1	TRBJ2-7	NA	CASSSPGQGSYEQYF	TGTGCCAGCAGCAGTCCGGGACAGGGATCCTACGAGCAGTACTTC
TRBV11-2	TRBD1	TRBJ1-6	few	CASSLGTGGGSPLHF	TGTGCCAGCAGCTTAGGGACAGGGGGTGGTTCACCCCTCCACTTT
TRBV25-1	TRBD2	TRBJ2-1	NA	CASSVAGGPVEQFF	TGTGCCAGCAGTGTGGCGGGGGGGCCGGTTGAGCAGTTCTTC
TRBV27	NA	TRBJ1-5	NA	CASSLDIDQPQHF	TGTGCCAGCAGTTTAGACATAGATCAGCCCCAGCATTTT
TRBV29-1	NA	TRBJ1-2	NA	CSVKRTGREGYTF	TGCAGCGTTAAAAGAACAGGACGTGAGGGCTACACCTTC
TRBV2	NA	TRBJ2-7	NA	CASRKSLQRVSYEQYF	TGTGCCAGCAGAAAATCTCTCCAGCGTGTCTCCTACGAGCAGTACTTC
TRBV7-2	NA	TRBJ2-3	NA	CASSEQGNTQYF	TGTGCCAGCAGCGAACAGGGAAATACGCAGTATTTT
TRBV5-4	NA	TRBJ2-3	once	CASSPRDGSSTDTQYF	TGTGCCAGCAGCCCGCGGGACGGATCTAGCACAGATACGCAGTATTTT
TRBV7-9	NA	TRBJ2-1	NA	CASSASSSYNEQFF	TGTGCCAGCAGCGCTAGCTCTTCCTACAATGAGCAGTTCTTC
TRBV5-1	TRBD2	TRBJ2-1	NA	CASSLGLAGGYNEQFF	TGCGCCAGCAGCTTGGGACTAGCGGGAGGTTACAATGAGCAGTTCTTC
TRBV7-9	NA	TRBJ2-5	once	CASSQGAKQETQYF	TGTGCCAGCAGCCAAGGGGCAAAGCAAGAGACCCAGTACTTC
TRBV7-2	NA	TRBJ1-3	NA	CASSSSPTGSSSGNTIYF	TGTGCCAGCAGCTCCTCTCCTACAGGGTCCAGCTCTGGAAACACCATATATTTT
TRBV7-8	NA	TRBJ1-6	once	CASSFSGDSSYNSPLHF	TGTGCCAGCAGCTTTTCAGGGGATAGCTCCTATAATTCACCCCTCCACTTT
TRBV7-2	NA	TRBJ2-7	NA	CASSLALGGLYEQYF	TGTGCCAGCAGCTTAGCGCTTGGGGGCCTATACGAGCAGTACTTC
TRBV5-1	NA	TRBJ2-2	once	CASSLGPQENTGELFF	TGCGCCAGCAGCTTGGGACCACAGGAGAACACCGGGGAGCTGTTTTTT
TRBV5-6	TRBD2	TRBJ2-5	NA	CASSLLAGAGAVTQYF	TGTGCCAGCAGCCTTCTAGCGGGAGCCGGGGCTGTCACCCAGTACTTC